This T cell receptor (beta chain) emerged from a study of regulatory T cells in long-lasting Graves disease. Findings and caveats of the study: Patients with persistent disease showed a bias toward TRBV28, TRBJ1-2 and TRBJ2-5.

Relying on iRepertoire HTBI primers and Arm-PCR of CDR3 regions, the team built TCR beta libraries. TCRdb independently ran MiXCR on the multiplex PCR reads; one entry per CDR3 protein. The sample shows a few hundred thousand distinct CDR3 sequences, about a sixth of them seen only once. Regarding this clonotype: No antigen is known for it.

V lost 0 bases to trimming and J lost 4 bases, with 18 bases between them. The germline V gene encodes CDR1 SGHAT and CDR2 FQNNGV. The CDR3 loop spans 17 amino acids. Time point described: newly diagnosed GD, antithyroid drugs for less than 3 months. PBMC-derived RNA was used for the TCR library. These data also formed part of another study, on T cells in Graves' hyperthyroidism and ophthalmopathy. That investigation notes: Lactation, pregnancy, other autoimmune disease or uncontrolled infection excluded patients. The diagnostic basis comprised clinical symptoms, serum thyroxine and TRAb, thyroid ultrasound and orbital computed tomography. Onset of ophthalmopathy came a median approximately 6.5 months after the model predicted it.

This specimen consisted of peripheral blood mononuclear cells (PBMCs), obtained at new diagnosis, from a patient treated with antithyroid drugs. The rearrangement uses TRBV11-2 and TRBJ1-2; a weak D match, TRBD1 (6 bases). This TCR was recovered from a man aged 35-49 years with Graves disease. The CDR3 coding sequence is TGTGCCAGCAGCTTAGATGGCGGGGGGGCGATCGGCTATGGCTACACCTTC. Its translation is CASSLDGGGAIGYGYTF.